Presented here are 17 T cell receptor beta chains from one specimen sequenced in a study of T cells in women clearing cervical HPV infection. Some clones are missing from TCRdb's copy, which holds only in-frame ones; the method was immunoSEQ multiplex PCR. Here the sample table reports under 45,000 clones. The sample was blood buffy coat. The receptors originated from a woman aged 18-70 years with a cervical HPV16 infection that either progressed to CIN3+ or cleared (not recorded which).

Notes on this clone: From the germline J gene comes the end of the CDR3, since the read stops 3 residues before it. The gene calls are TRBV20-1 and TRBJ1-2; no reliable D call. Trimming pared 2 bases from V and 7 bases from J, leaving 14 bases between. Germline CDR1 and CDR2: DFQATT and SNEGSKA (reference sequence). The CDR3 totals 13 residues. The covered CDR3 bases are TGCAGTGCTAGATCCGGGTCAGTACGTGGC. Amino acids: CSARSGSVRG. In full, the CDR3 is CSARSGSVRGYTF.

With respect to this clone: The read comes to an end 3 residues before the CDR3 does, leaving the germline J gene to fill in the end. This chain links TRBV29-1 with TRBJ2-1; 13 nucleotides agree with TRBD2. The CDR3 consists of 14 residues. V lost 7 bases, J lost 6 bases, and 6 bases stayed unmatched. From germline, CDR1 is SQVTM and CDR2 ANQGSEA. CDR3 bases read: TGCAGCGAGTACGGACTAGCGGGGGCCAATGAG. As protein: CSEYGLAGANE. The entire CDR3 reads CSEYGLAGANEQFF.

To note about this clone: The CDR3 goes on 3 residues after the read ends, and that part is filled in from the germline J gene. The gene calls are TRBV19 and TRBJ1-1, with D uncertain. Trimming left V 4 bases short and J 0 bases short, with 12 bases between. Germline V gene data show CDR1 as LNHDA and CDR2 as SQIVND (reference sequence). The CDR3 loop spans 15 amino acids. CDR3 DNA (partial): TGTGCCAGTAGTAAGGTTTCGACATTGAACACTGAA. It codes for CASSKVSTLNTE. The complete CDR3 sequence is CASSKVSTLNTEAFF.

On this clone: The sequenced fragment ends 3 residues before the CDR3 boundary, so the rest is inferred from the germline J gene. The chain uses TRBV7-2 and TRBJ2-2, with 7 bases matching TRBD1. Germline V gene sequence: CDR1 SGHTA, CDR2 FQGNSA. The CDR3 length is 15 residues. CDR3 bases read: TGTGCCAGCAGCTTCGGACAGGTTATGAGGGAAAAG. As protein: CASSFGQVMREK. The entire CDR3 protein reads CASSFGQVMREKLFF.

A word on this clone: The read ends 3 residues early relative to the CDR3; the germline J gene fills the gap. The rearrangement links TRBV20-1 to TRBJ2-7, with a weak D call TRBD1 (5 bases). The CDR3 length is 15 residues. Trimming removed 5 bases at V and 0 bases at J, with 17 bases between. CDR1 DFQATT and CDR2 SNEGSKA come from the germline V gene (reference sequence). This CDR3 reads CSAFYRGLSSYEQYF. The CDR3 bases that were read are TGCAGTGCTTTTTATAGGGGCCTTAGCTCCTACGAG.

Of note for this clone: The read halts 3 residues ahead of the CDR3 end, with the missing end drawn from the germline J gene. The V call is TRBV30, the J call TRBJ1-2, with D hard to call. CDR1 GTSNPN and CDR2 SVGIG come from the germline V gene (reference sequence). The CDR3 spans 11 residues. This CDR3 reads CAWNIGWRYTF. Incomplete CDR3 DNA: TGTGCCTGGAATATAGGGTGGCGC.

About this clone: The read ends 3 residues shy of where the CDR3 ends; the end is completed using the germline J gene. The rearrangement links TRBV7-9 to TRBJ1-5; TRBD1 matches 8 bases. This CDR3 comprises 15 residues. CDR1 is SEHNR and CDR2 is FQNEAQ in the germline V gene (reference sequence). V shed 5 bases and J 4 bases; nucleotides not matched to a gene: 7. The DNA read from the CDR3 is TGTGCCAGCAGCCTGGGGACAGGCCGGAATCAGCCC. As protein: CASSLGTGRNQP. The full CDR3 sequence reads CASSLGTGRNQPQHF.

Concerning this clone: The read finishes 3 residues shy of the CDR3 end, and the germline J gene is used to complete it. This chain joins TRBV5-4 and TRBJ2-7; weak D call: TRBD1 (6 bases). CDR1 is SGHNT, CDR2 YYREEE, per germline (reference sequence). This CDR3 comprises 13 residues. V was pared by 3 bases and J by 4 bases, with 11 bases between. The CDR3 reads CASSYDRTYEQYF. Partial CDR3 DNA: TGTGCCAGCAGCTACGACAGGACTTACGAG.

Of note for this clone: The CDR3 extends 3 residues past the end of the read, so its final part is completed from the germline J gene. V and J are TRBV19 and TRBJ2-2; D may be TRBD1 (7 bases). The CDR3 extends over 15 amino acids. Germline CDR1 and CDR2: LNHDA and SQIVND (reference sequence). Trimming left V 3 bases short and J 5 bases short, with 13 bases between. This CDR3 is CASSIRAGGTGELFF. Partial CDR3 DNA: TGTGCCAGTAGTATCCGGGCAGGGGGGACCGGGGAG.

About this clone itself: Read data end 3 residues before the CDR3 end; the end is taken from the germline J gene. The chain carries TRBV30 and TRBJ2-2; TRBD1 matches 8 bases. Germline CDR1 is GTSNPN and CDR2 is SVGIG (reference sequence). The ends lost 0 bases at V and 6 bases at J; junction bases unmatched: 3. The CDR3 length is 14 residues. CDR3 residues: CAWSVTGDAGELFF. CDR3 DNA, as far as it was read: TGTGCCTGGAGTGTGACAGGGGATGCCGGGGAG. Together with reference TRBV30 and TRBJ2-2, the CDR3 gives the full variable domain: SQTIHQWPATLVQPVGSPLSLECTVEGTSNPNLYWYRQAAGRGLQLLFYSVGIGQISSEVPQNLSASRPQDRQFILSSKKLLLSDSGFYLCAWSVTGDAGELFFGEGSRLTVL.

On this clone itself: The read terminates 3 residues ahead of where the CDR3 ends, so the germline J gene completes it. V and J are TRBV19 and TRBJ2-3; 8 bases agree with TRBD1. Germline CDR1 is LNHDA and CDR2 is SQIVND (reference sequence). The CDR3 is 13 residues long. The CDR3 here is CATRGQGMEAQYF. CDR3 DNA, as far as it was read: TGTGCCACCAGAGGACAGGGTATGGAGGCG. The full variable domain, with the rest looked up from reference TRBV19 and TRBJ2-3, is DGGITQSPKYLFRKEGQNVTLSCEQNLNHDAMYWYRQDPGQGLRLIYYSQIVNDFQKGDIAEGYSVSREKKESFPLTVTSAQKNPTAFYLCATRGQGMEAQYFGPGTRLTVL.

For this clone: The CDR3 is cut off 3 residues early in the read; its end comes from the germline J gene. The chain uses TRBV30 and TRBJ2-3, with D possibly being TRBD1 (5 bases). Germline V gene lookup returns CDR1 GTSNPN and CDR2 SVGIG (reference sequence). The CDR3 length is 13 residues. CDR3 DNA (partial): TGTGCCTGGAGCATGGAACCTCAGGGAACG. Translating gives CAWSMEPQGT. The complete CDR3 protein is CAWSMEPQGTQYF. Looking up the rest from reference TRBV30 and TRBJ2-3 gives the full variable domain: SQTIHQWPATLVQPVGSPLSLECTVEGTSNPNLYWYRQAAGRGLQLLFYSVGIGQISSEVPQNLSASRPQDRQFILSSKKLLLSDSGFYLCAWSMEPQGTQYFGPGTRLTVL.

About this clone: Sequencing ends 3 residues short of the CDR3 end; the germline J gene provides the rest. The chain couples TRBV10-3 to TRBJ1-6; no firm D call. Germline loops: CDR1 ENHRY, CDR2 SYGVKD. Trimming pared 10 bases from V and 5 bases from J, leaving 12 bases between. The CDR3 has 13 residues. CDR3 DNA, as far as it was read: TGTGCCACCGGGGTGGCGGATAATTCACCC. Its translation: CATGVADNSP. The complete CDR3 sequence is CATGVADNSPLHF.

As for this clone: Read data end 3 residues before the CDR3 end; the end is taken from the germline J gene. This chain links TRBV7-9 with TRBJ1-1, with a weak D call TRBD1 (5 bases). This CDR3 region has 14 residues. Germline values: CDR1 SEHNR, CDR2 FQNEAQ (reference sequence). The V end lost 8 bases, the J end lost 1 base, and 14 bases lay between the germline ends. The CDR3: CASYPTVTNTEAFF. The CDR3 DNA, read in part, is TGTGCCAGCTACCCGACAGTGACGAACACTGAA.

For this clone: From the germline J gene comes the end of the CDR3, since the read stops 3 residues before it. The genes are TRBV2 and TRBJ2-7; weak D call: TRBD2 (7 bases). The CDR3 totals 14 residues. The V end was cut by 4 bases, the J end by 3 bases, with 13 bases between. Germline loops: CDR1 SNHLY, CDR2 FYNNEI. The part of the CDR3 DNA that was read is TGTGCCAGCAGTGCGGGGGGCACTCTCTACGAG. It translates to CASSAGGTLYE. The entire CDR3 sequence reads CASSAGGTLYEQYF.

As to this clone: The DNA ends 3 residues before the CDR3 does, and the rest of the CDR3 is filled in from the germline J gene. This chain links TRBV6-1 with TRBJ2-2, with 7 bases aligning to TRBD1. The CDR3 extends over 16 amino acids. J lost 6 bases, V lost 4 bases, and 11 bases had no gene match. The germline V gene encodes CDR1 MNHNS and CDR2 SASEGT. CDR3 DNA (partial): TGTGCCAGCAGTGCAGACAGGGTAGATGGGCCCGGGGAG. It translates to CASSADRVDGPGE. Given in full, the CDR3 is CASSADRVDGPGELFF.

As regards this clone: The read halts 3 residues ahead of the CDR3 end, with the missing end drawn from the germline J gene. The V call is TRBV7-6, the J call TRBJ1-4, with 7 bases that match TRBD1. CDR3 length: 18 residues. CDR1 is SGHVS and CDR2 is FNYEAQ in the germline V gene. With 4 bases clipped from V and 7 bases from J, the junction kept 18 bases outside the gene matches. CDR3 DNA, as far as it was read: TGTGCCAGCAGCTCGAAGGGACAGTCATATTCGATGGGTGAAAAA. It encodes CASSSKGQSYSMGEK. The full CDR3 protein is CASSSKGQSYSMGEKLFF.